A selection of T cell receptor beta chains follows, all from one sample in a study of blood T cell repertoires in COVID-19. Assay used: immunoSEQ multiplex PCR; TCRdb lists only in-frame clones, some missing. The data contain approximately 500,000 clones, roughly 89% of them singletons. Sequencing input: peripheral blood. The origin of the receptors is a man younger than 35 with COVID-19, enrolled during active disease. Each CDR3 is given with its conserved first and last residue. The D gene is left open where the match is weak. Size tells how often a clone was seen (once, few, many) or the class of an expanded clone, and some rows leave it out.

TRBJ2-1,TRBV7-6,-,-,TGTGCCAGCAGCAACAGCGGAAGCTCCTACAATGAGCAGTTCTTC,CASSNSGSSYNEQFF
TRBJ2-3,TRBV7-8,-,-,TGTGCCAGCAGCTCGACTCCACTAAGCACAGATACGCAGTATTTT,CASSSTPLSTDTQYF
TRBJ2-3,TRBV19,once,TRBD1,TGTGCCAGTAGTATTTGGGACAGTTATTCAGATACGCAGTATTTT,CASSIWDSYSDTQYF
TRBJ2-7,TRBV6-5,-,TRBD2,TGTGCCAGCCGGGAGGACCTGTCCTACGAGCAGTACTTC,CASREDLSYEQYF
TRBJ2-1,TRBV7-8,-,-,TGTGCCAGCAGCGAAGAGAACAATGAGCAGTTCTTC,CASSEENNEQFF
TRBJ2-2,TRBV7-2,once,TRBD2,TGTGCCAGCAGCTATCAGCGGGGGGGCCACAAGAACACCGGGGAGCTGTTTTTT,CASSYQRGGHKNTGELFF
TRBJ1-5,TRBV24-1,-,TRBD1,TGTGCCACCAGTGATGGCAGGGGGAACCTCAATCAGCCCCAGCATTTT,CATSDGRGNLNQPQHF
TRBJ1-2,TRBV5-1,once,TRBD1,TGCGCCAGCAGCTTGGTGGGACAGGGTGTAGGCTACACCTTC,CASSLVGQGVGYTF
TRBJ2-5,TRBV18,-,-,TGTGCCAGCTCAATTAACCACGAGGAGGGGGAGACCCAGTACTTC,CASSINHEEGETQYF
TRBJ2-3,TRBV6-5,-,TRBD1,TGTGCCAGCAGTTCGCGGACAGGGCGCACAGATACGCAGTATTTT,CASSSRTGRTDTQYF
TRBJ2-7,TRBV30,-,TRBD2,TGTGCCTGGACTCCCGCGGGGGATGAGCAGTACTTC,CAWTPAGDEQYF
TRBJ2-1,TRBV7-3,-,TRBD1,TGTGCCAGCAGCCCAGGACAGGGCAATGAGCAGTTCTTC,CASSPGQGNEQFF
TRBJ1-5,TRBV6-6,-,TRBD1,TGTGCCAGCACCCCCAGGGGGTTCAATCAGCCCCAGCATTTT,CASTPRGFNQPQHF
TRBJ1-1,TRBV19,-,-,TGTGCCAGTAGCCAACAGGGAGCGAACACTGAAGCTTTCTTT,CASSQQGANTEAFF
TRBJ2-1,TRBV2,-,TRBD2,TGTGCCAGCAATTTGGGAGGACTAGCGGGAGCACACTACAATGAGCAGTTCTTC,CASNLGGLAGAHYNEQFF